This is a list of T cell receptor beta chains from one sample in a study of T cell responses to AZD1222 COVID-19 vaccine. Assay: immunoSEQ multiplex PCR; the TCRdb copy retains only in-frame clones and omits some. The top ten clones hold roughly 16% of a sample with about 56,000 clones, 70% to 90% of them seen once. Specimen: peripheral blood, collected on day 0 of AZD1222 vaccination. The receptors derive from an adult in good health. CDR3s include the opening cysteine and the closing phenylalanine or tryptophan. D genes are given only for firm matches. Only some rows state a clone size, as once, few, many or a class for expanded clones.

size: NA
length: 12
D: NA
J: TRBJ2-3
V: TRBV5-4
DNA: TGTGCCAGCAGCCTCAGCACAGATACGCAGTATTTT
CDR3: CASSLSTDTQYF

size: NA
length: 13
D: TRBD1
J: TRBJ1-2
V: TRBV18
DNA: TGTGCCAGCTCCCTGGACAGGGGATATGGCTACACCTTC
CDR3: CASSLDRGYGYTF

size: NA
length: 12
D: NA
J: TRBJ1-2
V: TRBV28
DNA: TGTGCCAGCAGTTACGGACCCTATGGCTACACCTTC
CDR3: CASSYGPYGYTF

size: few
length: 12
D: NA
J: TRBJ2-7
V: TRBV2
DNA: TGTGCCAGCGGCAGAGAGCTCTACGAGCAGTACTTC
CDR3: CASGRELYEQYF

size: medium-sized
length: 19
D: NA
J: TRBJ1-4
V: TRBV21-1
DNA: TGTGCCAGCAGACTCACGGGACAGGGGGAAGCTAAGTATTATGAAAAACTGTTTTTT
CDR3: CASRLTGQGEAKYYEKLFF

size: NA
length: 14
D: TRBD1
J: TRBJ2-7
V: TRBV4-1
DNA: TGCGCCAGCAGCAGGACAGGGCTTTCCTACGAGCAGTACTTC
CDR3: CASSRTGLSYEQYF

size: few
length: 16
D: NA
J: TRBJ2-3
V: TRBV30
DNA: TGTGCCTGGAGTTTTCAGGGCAGGGGAAACGCAGATACGCAGTATTTT
CDR3: CAWSFQGRGNADTQYF

size: NA
length: 12
D: NA
J: TRBJ1-1
V: TRBV12-3/TRBV12-4
DNA: TGTGCCAGCAGTTTACAGGCCAGTGAAGCTTTCTTT
CDR3: CASSLQASEAFF

size: NA
length: 14
D: NA
J: TRBJ1-6
V: TRBV5-1
DNA: TGCGCCAGCAGCTTCGGACAAGCGACCTCACCCCTCCACTTT
CDR3: CASSFGQATSPLHF

size: NA
length: 15
D: TRBD1
J: TRBJ2-2
V: TRBV18
DNA: TGTGCCAGCTCACAGAGGACAGGGAACACCGGGGAGCTGTTTTTT
CDR3: CASSQRTGNTGELFF

size: NA
length: 14
D: NA
J: TRBJ1-1
V: TRBV18
DNA: TGTGCCAGCTCACCGGGGGCAGGGGACACTGAAGCTTTCTTT
CDR3: CASSPGAGDTEAFF

size: NA
length: 15
D: NA
J: TRBJ1-6
V: TRBV18
DNA: TGTGCCAGCTCACCGGGACGGAGCATCAATTCACCCCTCCACTTT
CDR3: CASSPGRSINSPLHF

size: NA
length: 15
D: TRBD1
J: TRBJ2-5
V: TRBV7-9
DNA: TGTGCCAGCAGCCTGGGTTGGGACAGAAAAGAGACCCAGTACTTC
CDR3: CASSLGWDRKETQYF

size: NA
length: 15
D: TRBD1
J: TRBJ1-1
V: TRBV6-5
DNA: TGTGCCAGCAGTTATTCACAGGGGGCAAACACTGAAGCTTTCTTT
CDR3: CASSYSQGANTEAFF

size: NA
length: 14
D: NA
J: TRBJ1-1
V: TRBV28
DNA: TGTGCCAGCAGCCTGAACCCGGCGAACACTGAAGCTTTCTTT
CDR3: CASSLNPANTEAFF

size: NA
length: 15
D: TRBD2
J: TRBJ2-7
V: TRBV2
DNA: TGTGCCAGCAGTCCTAGCGGGGGTCGTAGCTACGAGCAGTACTTC
CDR3: CASSPSGGRSYEQYF

size: NA
length: 20
D: TRBD1
J: TRBJ1-6
V: TRBV5-8
DNA: TGTGCCAGCAGCTTATTTAACAGGGGCCATGTAGGCTCCTATAATTCACCCCTCCACTTT
CDR3: CASSLFNRGHVGSYNSPLHF

size: NA
length: 14
D: TRBD1
J: TRBJ1-1
V: TRBV5-1
DNA: TGCGCCAGCAGCCCCTTGGGACAGTACACTGAAGCTTTCTTT
CDR3: CASSPLGQYTEAFF

size: NA
length: 15
D: TRBD1
J: TRBJ2-7
V: TRBV5-1
DNA: TGCGCCAGCAGCTGGGGGACAGGGATCTCCTACGAGCAGTACTTC
CDR3: CASSWGTGISYEQYF

size: few
length: 16
D: NA
J: TRBJ2-6
V: TRBV7-9
DNA: TGTGCCAGCAGCTTAGACTCAGGGTCTGGGGCCAACGTCCTGACTTTC
CDR3: CASSLDSGSGANVLTF

size: NA
length: 16
D: TRBD2
J: TRBJ2-1
V: TRBV2
DNA: TGTGCCAGCAGTGACCTCCCCCTAGCGGGGGATCTTGAGCAGTTCTTC
CDR3: CASSDLPLAGDLEQFF

size: few
length: 14
D: TRBD1
J: TRBJ1-2
V: TRBV6-5
DNA: TGTGCCAGCGGGTACAGGGGCGCTAACTATGGCTACACCTTC
CDR3: CASGYRGANYGYTF

size: NA
length: 17
D: TRBD1
J: TRBJ1-2
V: TRBV5-8
DNA: TGTGCCAGCAGCTTGCTTGGACAGGGGGCCGGGCCTGTCGGCTACACCTTC
CDR3: CASSLLGQGAGPVGYTF

size: NA
length: 14
D: NA
J: TRBJ1-6
V: TRBV28
DNA: TGTGCCAGCAGCATGGGACGGACCAATTCACCCCTCCACTTT
CDR3: CASSMGRTNSPLHF

size: once
length: 15
D: NA
J: TRBJ1-5
V: TRBV27
DNA: TGTGCCAGCAGCATACAGGGTGGAAAGAATCAGCCCCAGCATTTT
CDR3: CASSIQGGKNQPQHF

size: NA
length: 15
D: NA
J: TRBJ2-7
V: TRBV28
DNA: TGTGCCAGCAGTTTATTGGGTAGTGGGGCCTCCGAGCAGTACTTC
CDR3: CASSLLGSGASEQYF

size: NA
length: 14
D: NA
J: TRBJ1-2
V: TRBV28
DNA: TGTGCCAGCAGTTTTCAGGAGGGCGGGTATGGCTACACCTTC
CDR3: CASSFQEGGYGYTF

size: NA
length: 13
D: NA
J: TRBJ1-5
V: TRBV29-1
DNA: TGCAGCGTTCAAGATAACCGCAATCAGCCCCAGCATTTT
CDR3: CSVQDNRNQPQHF

size: NA
length: 13
D: NA
J: TRBJ1-2
V: TRBV6-5
DNA: TGTGCCAGCAGAGGACGAGGCGACTATGGCTACACCTTC
CDR3: CASRGRGDYGYTF

size: NA
length: 15
D: NA
J: TRBJ2-5
V: TRBV3-1/TRBV3-2
DNA: TGTGCCAGCAGCCAAGAAATCGGGGTACAAGAGACCCAGTACTTC
CDR3: CASSQEIGVQETQYF

size: NA
length: 14
D: NA
J: TRBJ1-2
V: TRBV6-1
DNA: TGTGCCAGCAGTGAAGCGCAGGGTTTCGGGGGCTACACCTTC
CDR3: CASSEAQGFGGYTF

size: NA
length: 16
D: NA
J: TRBJ1-2
V: TRBV2
DNA: TGTGCCAGCAGCAGCCGGCGAACTTCAGGGACCTATGGCTACACCTTC
CDR3: CASSSRRTSGTYGYTF

size: NA
length: 14
D: NA
J: TRBJ2-7
V: TRBV30
DNA: TGTGCCTGGAGTGTTAGTCTTGGTCTTTTCGAGCAGTACTTC
CDR3: CAWSVSLGLFEQYF

size: NA
length: 11
D: NA
J: TRBJ2-7
V: TRBV20-1
DNA: TGCAGTGCTAGAGGCACCCACGAGCAGTACTTC
CDR3: CSARGTHEQYF

size: NA
length: 18
D: TRBD1
J: TRBJ1-1
V: TRBV7-9
DNA: TGTGCCAGCAGCTTAGGAACTCCGGGACAGGGCCGGAACACTGAAGCTTTCTTT
CDR3: CASSLGTPGQGRNTEAFF

size: NA
length: 13
D: TRBD1
J: TRBJ1-2
V: TRBV25-1
DNA: TGTGCCAGCAGTGATTGGGACAGGGGTGGCTACACCTTC
CDR3: CASSDWDRGGYTF

size: NA
length: 15
D: NA
J: TRBJ1-1
V: TRBV19
DNA: TGTGCCAGTAGTCCCCAACTCCGGGTGAACACTGAAGCTTTCTTT
CDR3: CASSPQLRVNTEAFF

size: NA
length: 20
D: TRBD1
J: TRBJ1-3
V: TRBV18
DNA: TGTGCCAGCTCAGCAATGATGCGGGGACAGAATAATGTCTCAGGAAACACCATATATTTT
CDR3: CASSAMMRGQNNVSGNTIYF

size: few
length: 15
D: TRBD1
J: TRBJ2-7
V: TRBV6-1
DNA: TGTGCCAGCAGTGAAAGGGGGCCACCTATCCACGAGCAGTACTTC
CDR3: CASSERGPPIHEQYF

size: NA
length: 12
D: NA
J: TRBJ1-6
V: TRBV6-5
DNA: TGTGCCAGCAGTACCACCGATTCACCCCTCCACTTT
CDR3: CASSTTDSPLHF